This T cell receptor beta chain emerged from a study of T cell repertoires in cytomegalovirus infection. Across the study: Public TCR beta signatures marked donors with CMV infection and the matching HLA.

Study results and caveats: HLA-C-restricted CMV-specific TCR beta clonotypes prevailed in the ex vivo response.

TCRdb re-called the reads with MiXCR, one entry per CDR3 protein. This sample has 300,000 to 400,000 distinct CDR3 sequences; 25% to 35% occur once, and the top ten carry 20%. Germline lookup yields CDR1 SEHNR and CDR2 FQNEAQ (reference sequence). The CDR3 has 15 residues. With 5 bases removed from V and 8 bases from J, the gap between germline ends came to 18 bases. On this clonotype: Its antigen is as yet unknown.

The chain carries TRBV7-9 and TRBJ1-4; D may be TRBD1 (5 bases). The clonotype was recovered from a human donor in good health (CMV status not recorded). Some clones in this sample may be carry-over from other donors' samples. The sequencing used cultured PBMCs, collected from culture after CMV antigen stimulation. CDR3 loop: CASSAGPGFGEKLFF. DNA for the CDR3: TGTGCCAGCAGCGCCGGACCAGGGTTTGGGGAAAAACTGTTTTTT.